What follows are 22 T cell receptor beta chains derived from one specimen sequenced in a study of cytomegalovirus exposure and HLA in healthy donors. PCR primers comprised 60 Vbeta and 13 Jbeta primers. Sequencing was performed with immunoSEQ multiplex PCR; in TCRdb, only in-frame clones are kept and a portion is missing. The sample has about 50,000 clones, and its top ten clones hold 9.5% to 15%. Material: PBMCs. Receptors originate from a man aged 18 to 35 in good health and CMV-seropositive.

The chain uses TRBV15 and TRBJ2-7, with 8 positions matching TRBD2. The V gene end was trimmed by 6 bases and the J gene end by 1 base; junction bases not matched to a gene: 8. Germline values: CDR1 LNHNV, CDR2 YYDKDF (reference sequence). CDR3 length: 15 amino acids. Written as DNA, the CDR3 is TGTGCCACCAGTGGGACTAGTTTGGGATCCTACGAGCAGTACTTC. Its protein is CATSGTSLGSYEQYF.

The J gene is TRBJ2-6, the V gene TRBV6-6, with unresolved D. The CDR3 runs 15 residues. Germline lookup yields CDR1 MNHNY and CDR2 SVGAGI (reference sequence). V lost 2 bases to trimming and J lost 0 bases, with 5 bases between them. CDR3: CASSYVYSGANVLTF. The CDR3 coding sequence is TGTGCCAGCAGTTACGTGTACTCTGGGGCCAACGTCCTGACTTTC.

The chain combines TRBV6-5 with TRBJ2-5; 9 positions match TRBD2. The DNA end is more similar to TRBJ2-7, so the J call may be wrong. The CDR3 runs to 15 residues. Germline assignment: CDR1 MNHEY and CDR2 SVGAGI. CDR3 nucleotides: TGTGCCAGCAGTCGACTAGCGGTTAGCTCCTACGAGCAGTACTTC. Translated, it gives CASSRLAVSSYEQYF.

The chain has TRBV7-6 and TRBJ2-1, with TRBD1 matching 8 bases. V shed 7 bases and J 12 bases; nucleotides not matched to a gene: 26. CDR3 length: 18 amino acids. CDR1 SGHVS and CDR2 FNYEAQ come from the germline V gene. CDR3 sequence: CASTAQPLGQGRSGGQFF. CDR3 bases: TGTGCCAGCACAGCACAACCCCTAGGACAGGGAAGGAGCGGTGGGCAGTTCTTC.

The rearrangement uses TRBV28 and TRBJ2-5, with TRBD2 identical over 10 bases. Judging by the DNA end, TRBJ2-7 fits better; the J call may be wrong. The CDR3 length is 17 residues. The germline V gene has CDR1 MDHEN and CDR2 SYDVKM. The CDR3 reads CASSGLAGALTKYEQYF. As DNA, the CDR3 is TGTGCCAGCAGTGGGCTAGCGGGAGCCTTAACGAAATACGAGCAGTACTTC.

V and J are TRBV5-4 and TRBJ2-2, with 13 bases fitting TRBD2. This CDR3 has 16 residues. After removal of 2 bases from V and 6 bases from J, the junction contained 4 bases not matched to a gene. Germline loops: CDR1 SGHNT, CDR2 YYREEE (reference sequence). DNA for the CDR3: TGTGCCAGCAGCTTTCCGGGACTAGCGGGATCCGGGGAGCTGTTTTTT. Translating it yields CASSFPGLAGSGELFF.

The CDR3 DNA is TGTGCCAGCAGCCATACGACAGGGTACGAGCAGTACTTC. Its translation is CASSHTTGYEQYF. The V call is TRBV14, the J call TRBJ2-7; 7 bases are a match to TRBD1. CDR1 is SGHDN and CDR2 is FVKESK in the germline V gene. The V segment lost 3 bases and the J segment 4 bases; nucleotides outside the gene matches: 3. This CDR3 has 13 residues. Complete variable domain (other parts from reference TRBV14 and TRBJ2-7): EAGVTQFPSHSVIEKGQTVTLRCDPISGHDNLYWYRRVMGKEIKFLLHFVKESKQDESGMPNNRFLAERTGGTYSTLKVQPAELEDSGVYFCASSHTTGYEQYFGPGTRLTVT.

The gene calls are TRBV27 and TRBJ2-1, with 10 positions matching TRBD2. V was clipped by 5 bases and J by 1 base; unmatched bases: 5. CDR3 size: 16 residues. In germline, CDR1 is MNHEY, CDR2 SMNVEV (reference sequence). The CDR3 nucleotides are TGTGCCAGCAGTCCTAGGACTAGCGGATCCTACAATGAGCAGTTCTTC. It encodes CASSPRTSGSYNEQFF.

The gene calls are TRBV13 and TRBJ2-7; possibly TRBD2 for D (5 bases). Trimming shortened V by 6 bases and J by 4 bases, and 22 bases separated the two germline ends. The germline CDR1 and CDR2 sequences are PRHDT and FYEKMQ (reference sequence). This CDR3 is built from 16 residues. This chain's CDR3 is CASSFSSATTLYEQYF. CDR3 nucleotides: TGTGCCAGCAGTTTTTCGAGCGCGACTACCCTATACGAGCAGTACTTC.

The gene calls are TRBV5-1 and TRBJ2-7; TRBD1 aligns across 7 bases. This CDR3 has 15 residues. In germline, CDR1 is SGHRS, CDR2 YFSETQ. J lost 1 base, V lost 0 bases, and 4 bases had no gene match. In DNA, the CDR3 is TGCGCCAGCAGCTTGGGGGACAGTTCTTCCTACGAGCAGTACTTC. As protein: CASSLGDSSSYEQYF.

The chain carries TRBV6-4 and TRBJ2-2; 10 bases map to TRBD2. The CDR3 sequence is 17 residues long. The junction had 4 bases not matched to a gene; V was cut back by 0 bases and J by 3 bases. Germline V gene sequence: CDR1 MRHNA, CDR2 SNTAGT. CDR3 in amino acids: CASSDSKREGHTGELFF. In DNA, the CDR3 is TGTGCCAGCAGTGACTCTAAGCGGGAGGGCCACACCGGGGAGCTGTTTTTT.

The V and J genes are TRBV19 and TRBJ2-5; possibly TRBD1 for D (5 bases). V was shortened by 5 bases and J by 2 bases, with 12 bases between the two germline ends. The CDR3 is 14 residues long. Germline V lookup: CDR1 LNHDA, CDR2 SQIVND (reference sequence). DNA for the CDR3: TGTGCCAGTAGTCGGTCACAGGAGCAAGAGACCCAGTACTTC. It specifies CASSRSQEQETQYF.

This sequence joins TRBV27 and TRBJ1-5; D is ambiguous. The CDR3 has 13 residues. Germline-derived CDR1 and CDR2 are MNHEY and SMNVEV (reference sequence). The V end lost 6 bases, the J end lost 4 bases, and 10 bases lay between the germline ends. The CDR3 DNA reads TGTGCCAGCAGCAGGATTGGGAATCAGCCCCAGCATTTT. Encoded protein: CASSRIGNQPQHF.

J is TRBJ1-2 and V is TRBV30; possibly TRBD1 for D (6 bases). Germline values: CDR1 GTSNPN, CDR2 SVGIG (reference sequence). The CDR3 consists of 12 residues. V lost 6 bases to trimming and J lost 1 base, with 9 bases between them. This chain's CDR3 is CACPGVNYGYTF. The CDR3 region has the DNA TGTGCCTGCCCAGGGGTTAACTATGGCTACACCTTC.

The gene calls are TRBV7-9 and TRBJ1-1; D gene uncertain. Trimming took off 8 bases at V and 4 bases at J, with 17 bases between the two ends. The germline V gene encodes CDR1 SEHNR and CDR2 FQNEAQ (reference sequence). The CDR3 has 14 residues. The CDR3 loop reads CASHNTGSGTEAFF. Written as DNA, the CDR3 is TGTGCCAGCCATAATACGGGGTCGGGCACTGAAGCTTTCTTT. Combining the CDR3 with reference TRBV7-9 and TRBJ1-1 gives the whole variable domain DTGVSQNPRHKITKRGQNVTFRCDPISEHNRLYWYRQTLGQGPEFLTYFQNEAQLEKSRLLSDRFSAERPKGSFSTLEIQRTEQGDSAMYLCASHNTGSGTEAFFGQGTRLTVV.

The chain couples TRBV7-2 to TRBJ2-1; 7 nucleotides match TRBD2. V shed 2 bases, J shed 4 bases, and the junction held 5 bases outside the gene matches. Germline V gene sequence: CDR1 SGHTA, CDR2 FQGNSA. The CDR3 loop spans 15 amino acids. CDR3 DNA sequence: TGTGCCAGCAGCTTATCTAGCGGCACTTACAATGAGCAGTTCTTC. Amino acid sequence: CASSLSSGTYNEQFF. Together with reference TRBV7-2 and TRBJ2-1, the CDR3 gives the full variable domain: GAGVSQSPSNKVTEKGKDVELRCDPISGHTALYWYRQSLGQGLEFLIYFQGNSAPDKSGLPSDRFSAERTGGSVSTLTIQRTQQEDSAVYLCASSLSSGTYNEQFFGPGTRLTVL.

The V call is TRBV28, the J call TRBJ2-7, with D perhaps TRBD1 (6 bases). Germline CDR1 is MDHEN and CDR2 is SYDVKM. Between the trimmed V and J ends, which lost 8 bases and 2 bases, there was a span of 22 bases. The CDR3 spans 16 residues. The CDR3 loop is CASVSPSGRGTYEQYF. CDR3 DNA sequence: TGTGCCAGCGTCTCCCCAAGTGGCAGGGGAACCTACGAGCAGTACTTC.

The chain couples TRBV28 to TRBJ1-2; no firm D call. V was clipped by 3 bases and J by 5 bases, with 4 bases between them. There are 11 residues in the CDR3. Germline loops: CDR1 MDHEN, CDR2 SYDVKM. Here the CDR3 reads CASSFLYGYTF. The CDR3 DNA reads as TGTGCCAGCAGTTTTTTATATGGCTACACCTTC.

The chain recombines TRBV11-3 with TRBJ2-5; 11 bases fit TRBD2. With the DNA end fitting TRBJ2-7 better, the J assignment may be wrong. This CDR3 is built from 15 residues. Per the germline V gene, CDR1 is SGHNT and CDR2 is YENEEA. CDR3 residues: CASSASGLAVYEQYF. The CDR3, as DNA: TGTGCCAGCAGCGCTTCGGGACTAGCGGTTTACGAGCAGTACTTC.

The V call is TRBV6-5, the J call TRBJ2-1, with D possibly being TRBD2 (5 bases). Germline CDR1 reads MNHEY; CDR2 reads SVGAGI. V lost 4 bases, J lost 5 bases, and 9 bases lay in between. The CDR3 runs 13 residues. The CDR3 region is CASSLSRDNEQFF. CDR3 DNA: TGTGCCAGCAGTTTATCGCGGGACAATGAGCAGTTCTTC.

V usage is TRBV19 and J usage is TRBJ1-5, with 7 positions matching TRBD1. Germline CDR1 and CDR2: LNHDA and SQIVND (reference sequence). Trimming at V came to 5 bases and at J to 3 bases, leaving 7 bases not matched to a gene. This CDR3 is 15 amino acids long. The CDR3 coding sequence is TGTGCCAGTAGTCAACAAACAGGGGCCAATCAGCCCCAGCATTTT. The encoded protein is CASSQQTGANQPQHF.

The CDR3 DNA follows: TGCGCCAGCAGCCAAGATCGGCAGGAATCTCGAGATACGCAGTATTTT. It encodes CASSQDRQESRDTQYF. The chain has TRBV4-1 and TRBJ2-3, with no clear D. The V end lost 0 bases, the J end lost 5 bases, and 15 bases lay between the germline ends. CDR1 and CDR2 (germline): MGHRA, YSYEKL. This CDR3 contains 16 residues.